A selection of T cell receptor beta chains follows, all from one sample in a study of T cells in Graves' hyperthyroidism and ophthalmopathy. Using its own MiXCR run on the multiplex PCR reads, TCRdb lists one record per CDR3 protein. The table records 530,000 or so distinct CDR3 sequences, roughly 24% of them present only once. The specimen sequenced was blood. All receptors come from a woman in her thirties with Graves' ophthalmopathy. Both conserved end residues are part of each CDR3. Fields, in order: J gene, V gene, CDR3 length, CDR3 protein.

>TRBJ1-1|TRBV29-1|10
CSVEEGAPLF
>TRBJ1-1|TRBV6-1|14
CASSPPQGGTEAFF
>TRBJ2-7|TRBV9|14
CASSVDGSQHEQYF
>TRBJ2-4|TRBV7-2|16
CASSQRWGAGKNIQYF
>TRBJ2-2|TRBV3-1|14
CASSRTVWTGELFF
>TRBJ2-2|TRBV27|17
CASSSLGIRPDTGELFF
>TRBJ2-2|TRBV3-1|16
CASSQIGAGGTGELFF
>TRBJ1-2|TRBV20-1|15
CSARDAQGANYGYTF
>TRBJ1-2|TRBV20-1|15
CSARDGTREDRGYTF
>TRBJ1-1|TRBV6-1|14
CASTRTGMNTEAFF
>TRBJ2-1|TRBV19|16
CASSIGAGLRGNEQFF
>TRBJ2-4|TRBV10-3|15
CAISDTTHGGNIQYF
>TRBJ2-3|TRBV12-3/TRBV12-4|14
CASSKTGGTDTQYF
>TRBJ1-2|TRBV20-1|13
CSATLPGGYGYTF
>TRBJ2-3|TRBV14|21
CASSRTYYSISGQGSTDTQYF
>TRBJ1-3|TRBV5-1|15
CASRAAGASGNTIYF
>TRBJ1-6|TRBV6-5|16
CASSHVPGSYNSPLHF
>TRBJ2-5|TRBV20-1|12
CSAWTGAKTQYF
>TRBJ2-5|TRBV7-3|15
CASSLISSHTETQYF
>TRBJ2-5|TRBV10-3|13
CAISEQGQETQYF
>TRBJ2-5|TRBV5-1|16
CASMWSGGNRGETQYF
>TRBJ1-5|TRBV6-2/TRBV6-3|14
CASSDGQGFQPQHF
>TRBJ1-2|TRBV5-1|14
CASSLGANNYGYTF
>TRBJ2-7|TRBV14|16
CASSHWDKSSPYEQYF
>TRBJ2-7|TRBV11-2|15
CASSLTSGTPYEQYF
>TRBJ2-7|TRBV10-1|10
CVSGAYEQYF
>TRBJ2-5|TRBV19|13
CASRGQVEETQYF
>TRBJ1-2|TRBV4-2|16
CASSQVQGGAGYGYTF
>TRBJ1-5|TRBV12-3/TRBV12-4|13
CASSRQGYQPQHF
>TRBJ2-5|TRBV11-2|15
CASSPGQGSGETQYF
>TRBJ1-3|TRBV10-3|12
CAISAPGNTIYF
>TRBJ2-7|TRBV6-2/TRBV6-3|13
CASGQGPSREQYF
>TRBJ2-7|TRBV6-5|15
CASSYSGQGSSEQYF
>TRBJ1-1|TRBV10-3|14
CAISESGLRTEAFF
>TRBJ2-7|TRBV5-1|15
CASSWGGGNSYEQYF
>TRBJ2-5|TRBV12-3/TRBV12-4|16
CASSPTMWADQETQYF
>TRBJ2-5|TRBV3-1|15
CASSQGRGGQETQYF
>TRBJ2-7|TRBV20-1|13
CSALRQGGYEQYF